This T cell receptor beta chain was sequenced during a study of vaccination effects on CD4 cells after COVID-19 (dated by TCRdb to the early 2020s). About the study as a whole: In the ViraFEST assay, PBMC were stimulated with viral peptide pools, and TCR sequencing was then used to find antigen-specific CD4+ T cell clonotypes based on their expansion. Each well held 2 million to 2.5 million PBMC cultured in IMDM containing around 5.1% human AB serum, about 10 IU/ml IL-2 and gentamicin, along with around 9.1 ug/ml peptides. Cultures from other donors in the study were sequenced using the Oncomine TCR Beta short-read assay on an Illumina iSeq 100. Post-vaccine samples across the study were collected a median of 72 days after the second dose, with a range of 14 to 241. The full study included fewer than eleven COVID-19 convalescent patients and several SARS-CoV-2-naive healthy vaccine recipients. The study compared SARS-CoV-2 spike-specific CD4+ TCR repertoires before and after mRNA vaccination in COVID-19 convalescent patients and infection-naive vaccine recipients.

After more than 9 days of culture, CD4+ T cells were isolated with the EasySep CD4+ T cell isolation kit. Two doses of either the BNT162b2 or the mRNA-1273 mRNA SARS-CoV-2 vaccine were administered to participants. Negative nucleocapsid antibody results before and after vaccination confirmed that the healthy vaccine recipients had no prior SARS-CoV-2 infection. Half of the culture medium was replaced with fresh IL-2-containing medium on days 3 and 7. Unless noted otherwise, every peptide stimulation condition was cultured in triplicate wells. Using Ficoll-Paque Plus gradient centrifugation, PBMC were separated from whole blood and then either used fresh or cryopreserved at -140C. The QIAamp micro DNA kit was used to extract genomic DNA from the cultured CD4+ T cells. Library preparation was by the immunoSEQ multiplex PCR assay. DNA from the CD4+ T cells that had been cultured and isolated underwent TCR beta CDR3 sequencing. Per the authors' processing: Non-productive TCR sequences were removed, reads were trimmed to the CDR3 region, and CDR3s of at least 7 amino acids were retained. Antigen-specific clonotypes were identified with the MANAFEST web app by comparing expansion in peptide wells against reference cultures. Positive clones required FDR<0.05 expansion versus reference and all other wells, odds ratio above 5, and frequency above 0.1% in two replicate wells. Clonotypes significantly expanded in SARS-CoV-2 spike wells and in at least one common cold coronavirus spike condition were defined as cross-reactive. CDR3 similarity was assessed by Levenshtein distance using the stringdist R package, and unrooted trees were constructed with ape in R 3.6.1. As stored in TCRdb, this immuneACCESS dataset retains in-frame rearrangements with V and J assigned. A fraction of the clones does not appear; measured against another copy, unresolved V genes explain less than half of the discrepancy, and the remainder lacks a known reason. That table is the source of V, J and clone size, and D and trimming were worked out from the DNA. In this sample the table shows about 45,000 clones, 72% of which occur a single time. 9.5% to 10% of the sample goes to the ten largest clones.

This clone was seen only a few times. The specificity of this receptor is unknown. No base qualities exist here, and no much larger clone lies one base off it. Deletion took 7 bases off V and 4 bases off J, with a span of 18 bases between the germline ends. The CDR3, from cysteine to phenylalanine, totals 15 residues. Solely the CDR3 DNA is kept, with 45 bases framed from the first base. For CDR1 and CDR2, the germline V gene lists SGDLS and YYNGEE. What the work shows at the level of the full study, not this receptor alone: In healthy vaccine recipients, vaccine-induced clones were almost all SARS-CoV-2 mono-reactive, with only 1 of 255 being cross-reactive with common cold coronaviruses. Limitations of the study were the small number of convalescent patients and the absence of early post-infection timepoints. Marked clonal contraction was observed in both infection-induced and vaccine-induced clones at late post-vaccination timepoints, consistent with waning T cell responses.

This sequence uses TRBV9 and TRBJ1-3; 5 matching bases give a weak D call of TRBD1. This sequence was found in a human donor who received a COVID-19 vaccine. This material consisted of CD4+ T cells from PBMCs cultured without peptide, taken after COVID-19 vaccination. Here is the DNA: TGTGCCAGCGAAGATGGGGCTGGTTCGGGAAACACCATATATTTT. It codes for CASEDGAGSGNTIYF.